This T cell receptor beta chain was captured by sequencing in a study of CD8+CD57+ T cells in acquired aplastic anemia. The sequenced patients had an expansion of CD8+CD57+ cells seen by flow cytometry. Blood sampling was performed on the patients, and none of them had received therapy by then. TCR beta VDJ and CDR3 profiles were obtained from a genomic DNA template. Using its own MiXCR run on the reads, TCRdb lists one record per CDR3 protein. Of 170,000 or so distinct CDR3 sequences listed, 63% are singletons. Germline loops: CDR1 SNHLY, CDR2 FYNNEI. Trimming took off 6 bases at V and 3 bases at J, with 15 bases between the two ends. The CDR3 totals 14 residues.

Source material: sorted CD4+, CD8+, or CD8+CD57+ T cells (not recorded which) from PBMCs. The chain uses TRBV2 and TRBJ2-7; weak D call: TRBD2 (5 bases). The receptor's source is a human donor with aplastic anemia. CDR3 nucleotide sequence: TGTGCCAGCAGCCTCGGTGTGAGGGACTACGAGCAGTACTTC. Amino acid sequence: CASSLGVRDYEQYF.